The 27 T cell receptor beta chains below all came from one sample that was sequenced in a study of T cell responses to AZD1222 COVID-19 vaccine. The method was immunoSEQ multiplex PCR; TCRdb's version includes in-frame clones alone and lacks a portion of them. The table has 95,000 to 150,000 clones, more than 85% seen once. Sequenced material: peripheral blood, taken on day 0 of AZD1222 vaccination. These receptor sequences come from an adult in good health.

CDR3: CASSWTSAYEQYF. The CDR3 DNA is TGTGCCAGCAGCTGGACTAGTGCCTACGAGCAGTACTTC. This rearrangement joins TRBV7-2 to TRBJ2-7; 7 bases align to TRBD2. Germline V gives CDR1 SGHTA, CDR2 FQGNSA. V lost 4 bases and J lost 2; bases outside the gene matches: 2. The CDR3 covers 13 residues.

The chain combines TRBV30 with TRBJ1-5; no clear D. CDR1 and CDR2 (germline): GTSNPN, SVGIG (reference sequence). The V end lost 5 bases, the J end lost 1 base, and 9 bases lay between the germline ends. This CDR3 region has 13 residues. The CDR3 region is CAWSENSNQPQHF. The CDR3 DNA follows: TGTGCCTGGTCGGAAAACAGCAATCAGCCCCAGCATTTT. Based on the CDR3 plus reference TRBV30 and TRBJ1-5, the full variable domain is SQTIHQWPATLVQPVGSPLSLECTVEGTSNPNLYWYRQAAGRGLQLLFYSVGIGQISSEVPQNLSASRPQDRQFILSSKKLLLSDSGFYLCAWSENSNQPQHFGDGTRLSIL.

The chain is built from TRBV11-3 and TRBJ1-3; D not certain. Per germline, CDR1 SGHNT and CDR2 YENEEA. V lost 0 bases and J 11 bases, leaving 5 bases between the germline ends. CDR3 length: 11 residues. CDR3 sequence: CASSLDVAIYF. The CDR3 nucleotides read TGTGCCAGCAGCTTAGATGTGGCCATATATTTT.

The CDR3, as DNA: TGTGCCAGCAGTCAGTCGGTCACGGGGCTATCGCTAGCCAAAAACATTCAGTACTTC. It specifies CASSQSVTGLSLAKNIQYF. The V gene is TRBV6-6, the J gene TRBJ2-4; D tentatively fits TRBD1 or TRBD2 (5 bases each). Trimming cost V 5 bases and J 0 bases, with 23 bases left between them. Germline CDR1 and CDR2: MNHNY and SVGAGI (reference sequence). The CDR3 is 19 residues long.

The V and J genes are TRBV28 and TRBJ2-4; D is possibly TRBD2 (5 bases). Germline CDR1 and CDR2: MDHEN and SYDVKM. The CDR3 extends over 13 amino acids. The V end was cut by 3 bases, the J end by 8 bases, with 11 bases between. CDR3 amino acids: CASSFRGRDIQYF. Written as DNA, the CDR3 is TGTGCCAGCAGTTTTCGCGGGCGGGACATTCAGTACTTC.

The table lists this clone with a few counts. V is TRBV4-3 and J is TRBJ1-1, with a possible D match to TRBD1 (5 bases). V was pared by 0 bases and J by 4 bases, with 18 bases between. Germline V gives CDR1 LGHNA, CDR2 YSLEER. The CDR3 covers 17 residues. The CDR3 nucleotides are TGCGCCAGCAGCCAAGATAACGGGAAGCTAGGGGTCACTGAAGCTTTCTTT. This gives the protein CASSQDNGKLGVTEAFF.

The CDR3 DNA follows: TGTGCCAGCAGCCAAGATTCTGGGAGGGCCTTGACAGATACGCAGTATTTT. This encodes CASSQDSGRALTDTQYF. The chain couples TRBV3-1 (or the pseudogene TRBV3-2) to TRBJ2-3, with 7 bases identical to TRBD2. Germline loops: CDR1 LGHDT, CDR2 YNNKEL (reference sequence). With V trimmed by 0 bases and J by 3 bases, 9 bases remained unmatched. The CDR3 sequence is 17 residues long.

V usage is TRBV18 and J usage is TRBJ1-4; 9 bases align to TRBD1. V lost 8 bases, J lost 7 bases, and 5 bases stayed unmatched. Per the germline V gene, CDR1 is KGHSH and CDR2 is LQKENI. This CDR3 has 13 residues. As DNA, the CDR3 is TGTGCCAGCGCCGGACAGGGGAGTGAAAAACTGTTTTTT. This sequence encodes CASAGQGSEKLFF. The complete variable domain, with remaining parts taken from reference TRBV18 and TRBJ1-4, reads NAGVMQNPRHLVRRRGQEARLRCSPMKGHSHVYWYRQLPEEGLKFMVYLQKENIIDESGMPKERFSAEFPKEGPSILRIQQVVRGDSAAYFCASAGQGSEKLFFGSGTQLSVL.

CDR3 nucleotides: TGTGCCAGCAGCTCGAAGGACTACACCGGGGAGCTGTTTTTT. It translates to CASSSKDYTGELFF. The chain employs TRBV5-4 and TRBJ2-2; weak D call: TRBD2 (5 bases). The CDR3 contains 14 residues. Between the trimmed V and J ends, which lost 3 bases and 3 bases, there was a span of 9 bases. The germline V gene has CDR1 SGHNT and CDR2 YYREEE (reference sequence). The full variable domain, its missing parts supplied by reference TRBV5-4 and TRBJ2-2, is ETGVTQSPTHLIKTRGQQVTLRCSSQSGHNTVSWYQQALGQGPQFIFQYYREEENGRGNFPPRFSGLQFPNYSSELNVNALELDDSALYLCASSSKDYTGELFFGEGSRLTVL.

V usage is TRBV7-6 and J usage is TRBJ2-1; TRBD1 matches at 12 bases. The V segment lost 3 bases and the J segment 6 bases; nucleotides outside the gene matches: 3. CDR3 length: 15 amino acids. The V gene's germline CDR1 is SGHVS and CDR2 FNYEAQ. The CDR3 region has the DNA TGTGCCAGCAGCTTCCCGGGACAGGGGGCCAATGAGCAGTTCTTC. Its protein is CASSFPGQGANEQFF.

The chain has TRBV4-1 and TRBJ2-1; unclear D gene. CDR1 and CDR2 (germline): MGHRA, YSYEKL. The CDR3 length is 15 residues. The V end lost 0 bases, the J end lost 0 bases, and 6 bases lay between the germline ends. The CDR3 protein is CASSQDVSSYNEQFF. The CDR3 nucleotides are TGCGCCAGCAGCCAAGATGTTTCCTCCTACAATGAGCAGTTCTTC.

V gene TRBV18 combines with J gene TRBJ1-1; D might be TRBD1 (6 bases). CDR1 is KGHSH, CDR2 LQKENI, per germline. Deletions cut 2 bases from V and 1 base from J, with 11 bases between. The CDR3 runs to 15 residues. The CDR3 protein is CASSPRTDSNTEAFF. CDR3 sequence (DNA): TGTGCCAGCTCACCAAGGACAGATTCGAACACTGAAGCTTTCTTT. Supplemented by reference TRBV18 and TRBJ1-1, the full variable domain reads NAGVMQNPRHLVRRRGQEARLRCSPMKGHSHVYWYRQLPEEGLKFMVYLQKENIIDESGMPKERFSAEFPKEGPSILRIQQVVRGDSAAYFCASSPRTDSNTEAFFGQGTRLTVV.

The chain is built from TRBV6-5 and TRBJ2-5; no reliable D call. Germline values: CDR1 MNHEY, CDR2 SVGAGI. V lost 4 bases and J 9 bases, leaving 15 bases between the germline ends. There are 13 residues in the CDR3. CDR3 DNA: TGTGCCAGCAGTTTCCATGGTGGGATATCCCAGTACTTC. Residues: CASSFHGGISQYF.

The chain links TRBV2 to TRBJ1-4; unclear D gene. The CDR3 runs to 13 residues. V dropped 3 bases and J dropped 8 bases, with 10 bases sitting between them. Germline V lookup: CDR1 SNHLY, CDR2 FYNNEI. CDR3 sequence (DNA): TGTGCCAGCAGTGACCGGGCGGGCGAAAAACTGTTTTTT. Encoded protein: CASSDRAGEKLFF. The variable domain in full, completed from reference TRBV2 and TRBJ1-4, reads EPEVTQTPSHQVTQMGQEVILRCVPISNHLYFYWYRQILGQKVEFLVSFYNNEISEKSEIFDDQFSVERPDGSNFTLKIRSTKLEDSAMYFCASSDRAGEKLFFGSGTQLSVL.

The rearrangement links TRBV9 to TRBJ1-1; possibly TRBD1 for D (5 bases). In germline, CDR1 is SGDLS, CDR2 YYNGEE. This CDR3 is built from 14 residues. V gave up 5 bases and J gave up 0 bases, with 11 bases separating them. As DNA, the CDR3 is TGTGCCAGCAGGGCGACAGAACTGAACACTGAAGCTTTCTTT. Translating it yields CASRATELNTEAFF.

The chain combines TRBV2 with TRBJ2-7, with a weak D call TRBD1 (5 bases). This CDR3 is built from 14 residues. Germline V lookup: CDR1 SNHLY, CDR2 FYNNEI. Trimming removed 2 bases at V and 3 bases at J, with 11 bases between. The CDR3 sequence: CASSEQGEGYEQYF. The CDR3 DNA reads TGTGCCAGCAGTGAACAGGGTGAAGGCTACGAGCAGTACTTC.

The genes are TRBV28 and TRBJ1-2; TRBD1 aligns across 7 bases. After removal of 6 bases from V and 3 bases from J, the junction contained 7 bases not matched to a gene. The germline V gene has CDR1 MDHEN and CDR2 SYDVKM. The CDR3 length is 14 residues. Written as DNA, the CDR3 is TGTGCCAGCAGCGAGACAGGGTCCTACTATGGCTACACCTTC. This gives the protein CASSETGSYYGYTF.

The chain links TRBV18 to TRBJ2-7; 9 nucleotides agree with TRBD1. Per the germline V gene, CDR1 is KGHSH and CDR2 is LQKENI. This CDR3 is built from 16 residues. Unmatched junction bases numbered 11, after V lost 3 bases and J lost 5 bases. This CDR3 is CASSPLPGTGKNEQYF. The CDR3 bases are TGTGCCAGCTCACCTCTCCCCGGGACAGGGAAGAACGAGCAGTACTTC.

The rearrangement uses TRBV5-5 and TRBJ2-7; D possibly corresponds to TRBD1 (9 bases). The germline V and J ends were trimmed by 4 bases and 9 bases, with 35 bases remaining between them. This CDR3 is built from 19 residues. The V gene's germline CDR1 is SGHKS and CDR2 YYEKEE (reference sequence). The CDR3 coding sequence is TGTGCCAGCAGCGTACGCCGGGACAGGGACAGGACTAGCCGGGGTAGGCAGTACTTC. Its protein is CASSVRRDRDRTSRGRQYF.

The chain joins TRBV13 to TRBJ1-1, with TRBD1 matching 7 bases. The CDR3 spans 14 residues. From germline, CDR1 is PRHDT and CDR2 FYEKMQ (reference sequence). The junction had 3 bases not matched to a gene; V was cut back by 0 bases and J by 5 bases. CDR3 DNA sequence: TGTGCCAGCAGCTTAGGGCAGGGGGTAACTGAAGCTTTCTTT. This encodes CASSLGQGVTEAFF.

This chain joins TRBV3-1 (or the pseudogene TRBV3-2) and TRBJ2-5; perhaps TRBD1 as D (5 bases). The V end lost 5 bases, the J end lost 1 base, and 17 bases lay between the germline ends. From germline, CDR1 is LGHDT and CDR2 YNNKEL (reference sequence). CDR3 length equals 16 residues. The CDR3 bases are TGTGCCAGCAGCAAAGGCAGGGCTCACCTCCAAGAGACCCAGTACTTC. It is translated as CASSKGRAHLQETQYF.

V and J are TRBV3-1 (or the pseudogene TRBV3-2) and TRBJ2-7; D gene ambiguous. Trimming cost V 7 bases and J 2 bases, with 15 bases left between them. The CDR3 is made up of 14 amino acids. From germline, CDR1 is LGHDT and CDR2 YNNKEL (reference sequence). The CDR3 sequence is CASTLGARPYEQYF. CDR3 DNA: TGTGCCAGCACCCTAGGCGCGAGACCCTACGAGCAGTACTTC.

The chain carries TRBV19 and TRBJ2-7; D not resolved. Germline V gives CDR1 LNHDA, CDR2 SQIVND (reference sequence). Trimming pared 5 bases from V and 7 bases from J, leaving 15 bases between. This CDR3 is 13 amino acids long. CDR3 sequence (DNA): TGTGCCAGTAGTCCATCTAGTGGTACAGAGCAGTACTTC. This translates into CASSPSSGTEQYF.

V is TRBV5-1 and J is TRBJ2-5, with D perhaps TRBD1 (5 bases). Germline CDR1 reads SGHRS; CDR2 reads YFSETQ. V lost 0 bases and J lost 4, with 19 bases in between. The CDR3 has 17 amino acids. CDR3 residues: CASSLGGAASWVETQYF. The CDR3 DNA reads TGCGCCAGCAGCTTGGGGGGCGCAGCGAGTTGGGTAGAGACCCAGTACTTC.

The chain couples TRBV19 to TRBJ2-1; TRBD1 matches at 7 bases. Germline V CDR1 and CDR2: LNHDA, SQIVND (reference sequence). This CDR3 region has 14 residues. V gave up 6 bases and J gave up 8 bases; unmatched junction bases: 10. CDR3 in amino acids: CASSRQGTLDEQFF. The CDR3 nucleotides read TGTGCCAGTAGCAGACAGGGTACATTGGATGAGCAGTTCTTC.

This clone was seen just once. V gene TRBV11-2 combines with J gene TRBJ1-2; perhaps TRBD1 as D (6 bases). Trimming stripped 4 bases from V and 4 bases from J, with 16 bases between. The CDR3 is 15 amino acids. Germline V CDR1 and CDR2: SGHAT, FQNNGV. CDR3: CASSSQQGAAYGYTF. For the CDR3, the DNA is TGTGCCAGCAGCTCTCAACAGGGAGCAGCCTATGGCTACACCTTC. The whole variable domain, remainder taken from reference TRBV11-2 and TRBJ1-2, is EAGVAQSPRYKIIEKRQSVAFWCNPISGHATLYWYQQILGQGPKLLIQFQNNGVVDDSQLPKDRFSAERLKGVDSTLKIQPAKLEDSAVYLCASSSQQGAAYGYTFGSGTRLTVV.

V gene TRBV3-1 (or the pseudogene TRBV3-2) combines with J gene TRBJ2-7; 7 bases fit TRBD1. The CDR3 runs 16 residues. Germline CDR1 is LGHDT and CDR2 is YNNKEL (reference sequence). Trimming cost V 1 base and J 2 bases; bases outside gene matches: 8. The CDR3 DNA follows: TGTGCCAGCAGCCAAGTACCCGGGACAGTGACCTACGAGCAGTACTTC. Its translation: CASSQVPGTVTYEQYF.